The 11 T cell receptor beta chains below were found in one sample sequenced in a study of CD8 T cells in Susac syndrome. Random hexamers were used to reverse transcribe about 0.45 to 1 ug of RNA. MiXCR, applied by TCRdb to the immunoSEQ multiplex PCR reads, yields one record per CDR3 protein. Among about 250,000 distinct CDR3 sequences, 90% to 95% were seen once, and the ten largest hold around 0.072%. Specimen: CD4+ T cells from PBMCs. These TCRs come from a human donor with multiple sclerosis.

This rearrangement joins TRBV18 to TRBJ2-7, with a tentative D call TRBD2 (6 bases). V was pared by 6 bases and J by 3 bases, with 21 bases between. The germline CDR1 and CDR2 sequences are KGHSH and LQKENI. This CDR3 is built from 16 residues. This CDR3 is CASSLWSTLGGYEQYF. As DNA, the CDR3 is TGTGCCAGCTCCCTATGGAGCACCCTGGGGGGCTACGAGCAGTACTTC.

CDR3 bases: TGTGCCAGCAGCCAGAGGCCAGACGCTCCCTATGGCTACACCTTC. Its translation is CASSQRPDAPYGYTF. The chain recombines TRBV3-1 with TRBJ1-2; D ambiguous. This CDR3 spans 15 amino acids. The V gene lost 3 bases and the J gene lost 4 bases, with 15 bases spanning the gap. The germline CDR1 and CDR2 sequences are LGHDT and YNNKEL (reference sequence).

The chain employs TRBV30 and TRBJ1-1; no clear D. V dropped 4 bases and J dropped 5 bases, with 11 bases sitting between them. This CDR3 spans 12 amino acids. Germline CDR1 is GTSNPN and CDR2 is SVGIG (reference sequence). CDR3: CAWTMAGTEAFF. CDR3 nucleotides: TGTGCCTGGACCATGGCGGGGACTGAAGCTTTCTTT.

This chain uses TRBV20-1 with TRBJ2-2; maybe TRBD1 (6 bases). Trimming removed 0 bases at V and 4 bases at J, with 12 bases between. The germline gives CDR1 DFQATT, CDR2 SNEGSKA (reference sequence). This CDR3 has 15 residues. Written as DNA, the CDR3 is TGCAGTGCTAGAGATTGGCAGGGGACCACCGGGGAGCTGTTTTTT. Its translation: CSARDWQGTTGELFF.

The gene calls are TRBV5-1 and TRBJ2-7, with a tentative D call TRBD1 (6 bases). V lost 0 bases, J lost 5 bases, and 9 bases lay in between. The CDR3 has 13 amino acids. Germline assignment: CDR1 SGHRS and CDR2 YFSETQ. Here the CDR3 reads CASSLEQGHEQYF. The CDR3 DNA is TGCGCCAGCAGCTTGGAACAGGGTCACGAGCAGTACTTC. Filled out from reference TRBV5-1 and TRBJ2-7, the complete variable domain reads KAGVTQTPRYLIKTRGQQVTLSCSPISGHRSVSWYQQTPGQGLQFLFEYFSETQRNKGNFPGRFSGRQFSNSRSEMNVSTLELGDSALYLCASSLEQGHEQYFGPGTRLTVT.

This sequence joins TRBV12-3 or TRBV12-4 and TRBJ2-7; TRBD1 or TRBD2 may be the D gene (5 bases each). V was cut by 5 bases and J by 3 bases, with 17 bases left in between. The CDR3 is made up of 15 amino acids. The CDR3 loop is CASSPRDGAIYEQYF. The CDR3, as DNA: TGTGCCAGCAGTCCCCGGGACGGTGCGATCTACGAGCAGTACTTC.

The gene calls are TRBV30 and TRBJ2-2; the match to TRBD1 covers 7 bases. V was pared by 0 bases and J by 5 bases, with 3 bases of the junction left unmatched. Germline V lookup: CDR1 GTSNPN, CDR2 SVGIG (reference sequence). CDR3 length: 14 residues. CDR3 amino acids: CAWSVQGKTGELFF. DNA for the CDR3: TGTGCCTGGAGTGTACAGGGGAAAACCGGGGAGCTGTTTTTT.

J is TRBJ2-7 and V is TRBV6-6; D is perhaps TRBD2 (5 bases). Germline V lookup: CDR1 MNHNY, CDR2 SVGAGI (reference sequence). The CDR3 runs 14 residues. V was clipped by 6 bases and J by 4 bases, with 16 bases between them. In DNA form, the CDR3 reads TGTGCCAGCAGGCTCCCGGGATCGCAATACGAGCAGTACGTC. Protein sequence: CASRLPGSQYEQYV.

V gene TRBV20-1 combines with J gene TRBJ2-5; 11 bases map to TRBD1. The CDR3 runs to 15 residues. CDR1 and CDR2 from the germline V gene are DFQATT and SNEGSKA (reference sequence). V lost 1 base to trimming and J lost 1 base; unmatched junction nucleotides: 2. CDR3 nucleotides: TGCAGTGCTAGAGTGGGACAGGGGGTCCAAGAGACCCAGTACTTC. Translated: CSARVGQGVQETQYF.

The J gene is TRBJ2-2, the V gene TRBV18; 9 bases agree with TRBD2. The germline V gene encodes CDR1 KGHSH and CDR2 LQKENI. The CDR3 extends over 16 amino acids. V was pared by 1 base and J by 1 base, with 1 base of the junction left unmatched. The CDR3 loop reads CASSPLAGVNTGELFF. The CDR3 DNA follows: TGTGCCAGCTCACCACTAGCGGGAGTGAACACCGGGGAGCTGTTTTTT.

Written as DNA, the CDR3 is TGTGCCAGCAGCAAAGTTCCTAAGGGGAACTGCACTACCCCCCGATACTACGAGCAGTACGTC. Protein product: CASSKVPKGNCTTPRYYEQYV. The V and J genes are TRBV21-1 and TRBJ2-7; TRBD1 is taken as the D call from the table, unchecked against the DNA. TRBV21-1 is a pseudogene locus. This CDR3 region has 21 residues.